Shown below are 21 T cell receptor beta chains from a single sample sequenced in a study of blood T cell repertoires in COVID-19. TCRdb's copy holds only in-frame clones and misses some; the assay was immunoSEQ multiplex PCR. The data hold 140,000 to 150,000 clones, with about 80% observed a single time. The sequencing sample was made of peripheral blood. The source of these receptors is a man between 65 and 80 years old who had recovered from COVID-19.

J is TRBJ2-1 and V is TRBV27; D unresolved. Germline CDR1 is MNHEY and CDR2 is SMNVEV (reference sequence). The CDR3 loop spans 15 amino acids. The V end lost 3 bases, the J end lost 3 bases, and 12 bases lay between the germline ends. The CDR3 DNA is TGTGCCAGCAGTTTGTCACACCCAAACTACAATGAGCAGTTCTTC. Its protein is CASSLSHPNYNEQFF.

The chain uses TRBV2 and TRBJ2-7; D perhaps matches TRBD2 (6 bases). V shed 6 bases and J shed 7 bases, with 22 bases lying between them. Germline CDR1 SNHLY, CDR2 FYNNEI. This CDR3 contains 15 residues. This chain's CDR3 is CASRGGADGAGEQYF. The CDR3 DNA reads TGTGCCAGCAGAGGTGGGGCGGACGGGGCGGGGGAGCAGTACTTC.

The rearrangement links TRBV30 to TRBJ2-1, with D possibly being TRBD2 (6 bases). The V and J ends lost 3 bases and 12 bases respectively, with 15 bases between them. The CDR3 consists of 12 residues. The germline V gene encodes CDR1 GTSNPN and CDR2 SVGIG (reference sequence). The CDR3, as DNA: TGTGCCTGGAGCCACACGGGACTTGTGCAGTTCTTC. Protein sequence: CAWSHTGLVQFF.

J is TRBJ2-5 and V is TRBV7-9; D might be TRBD1 (7 bases). V was trimmed by 7 bases and J by 1 base, leaving 13 bases between them. CDR3 length: 14 amino acids. Germline CDR1 SEHNR, CDR2 FQNEAQ (reference sequence). As DNA, the CDR3 is TGTGCCAGCACCGCGGGGACAGCCCAAGAGACCCAGTACTTC. Translating gives CASTAGTAQETQYF.

V is TRBV5-6 and J is TRBJ1-2; 9 bases are shared with TRBD1. The V and J ends lost 4 bases and 2 bases, in that order; junction bases with no gene match: 6. Germline V gives CDR1 SGHDT, CDR2 YYEEEE. The CDR3 contains 15 residues. The CDR3 sequence is CASSRRTGVNYGYTF. CDR3 coding DNA: TGTGCCAGCAGCCGAAGGACAGGGGTGAACTATGGCTACACCTTC.

This clone was seen a handful of times. The chain couples TRBV7-8 to TRBJ1-1; no reliable D call. Trimming left V 3 bases short and J 0 bases short, with 14 bases between. The CDR3 runs 16 residues. In germline, CDR1 is SGHVS, CDR2 FQNEAQ. The CDR3 region has the DNA TGTGCCAGCAGCTTTCGGGATATGAGCATGAACACTGAAGCTTTCTTT. Protein sequence: CASSFRDMSMNTEAFF.

This sequence joins TRBV5-6 and TRBJ1-4; TRBD1 matches 11 bases. Germline trimming cut 4 bases from V and 8 bases from J; bases unmatched to any gene: 7. The CDR3 spans 15 residues. Germline CDR1 SGHDT, CDR2 YYEEEE. In DNA form, the CDR3 reads TGTGCCAGCAGCGAACGGACAGGGGGCGGCGAAAAACTGTTTTTT. It is translated as CASSERTGGGEKLFF.

This chain connects TRBV4-3 to TRBJ2-7; TRBD1 matches 7 bases. The CDR3 contains 16 residues. CDR1 is LGHNA and CDR2 is YSLEER in the germline V gene. V was pared by 0 bases and J by 7 bases, with 12 bases of the junction left unmatched. The CDR3 nucleotides read TGCGCCAGCAGCCAAGATTCGGTTGACAGGGCGTGGGAGCAGTACTTC. This sequence encodes CASSQDSVDRAWEQYF.

The chain has TRBV30 and TRBJ1-1; D unresolved. This CDR3 has 13 amino acids. Germline assignment: CDR1 GTSNPN and CDR2 SVGIG (reference sequence). The V and J ends lost 1 base and 0 bases respectively, with 6 bases between them. This CDR3 reads CAWSAQLNTEAFF. The CDR3 DNA reads as TGTGCCTGGAGTGCACAACTGAACACTGAAGCTTTCTTT.

The V call is TRBV19, the J call TRBJ2-5, with D unclear. CDR1 and CDR2 from the germline V gene are LNHDA and SQIVND (reference sequence). V lost 6 bases, J lost 4 bases, and 9 bases lay in between. The CDR3 extends over 12 amino acids. For the CDR3, the DNA is TGTGCCAGTAGCGAACTCGGAGAGACCCAGTACTTC. This encodes CASSELGETQYF. Full variable domain (rest looked up from reference TRBV19 and TRBJ2-5): DGGITQSPKYLFRKEGQNVTLSCEQNLNHDAMYWYRQDPGQGLRLIYYSQIVNDFQKGDIAEGYSVSREKKESFPLTVTSAQKNPTAFYLCASSELGETQYFGPGTRLLVL.

This rearrangement joins TRBV11-3 to TRBJ1-5, with 12 bases matching TRBD1. The CDR3 runs 17 residues. Per germline, CDR1 SGHNT and CDR2 YENEEA. V dropped 3 bases and J dropped 6; count of bases not matched to a gene: 9. Written as DNA, the CDR3 is TGTGCCAGCAGCTTGCGGGACAGGGGGCTTAGGGTTCAGCCCCAGCATTTT. The encoded protein is CASSLRDRGLRVQPQHF.

The chain has TRBV2 and TRBJ2-5; 9 nucleotides line up with TRBD1. The germline V gene encodes CDR1 SNHLY and CDR2 FYNNEI. The CDR3 has 16 residues. The ends lost 7 bases at V and 4 bases at J; junction bases unmatched: 13. DNA for the CDR3: TGTGCCAGCACCGGAGGGACAGGGCGGAGGGTAGAGACCCAGTACTTC. Its translation: CASTGGTGRRVETQYF.

This chain uses TRBV9 with TRBJ2-7, with 12 nucleotides matching TRBD1. V dropped 4 bases and J dropped 7; count of bases not matched to a gene: 15. The length of the CDR3 is 17 residues. The germline CDR1 and CDR2 sequences are SGDLS and YYNGEE. CDR3 sequence reads: CASSPEGGDRGREEQYF. The DNA of the CDR3 is TGTGCCAGCAGCCCCGAGGGGGGGGACAGGGGGCGCGAAGAGCAGTACTTC.

The V and J genes are TRBV7-9 and TRBJ2-7, with 15 bases fitting TRBD2. V was clipped by 1 base and J by 6 bases; unmatched bases: 7. The CDR3 is 17 residues long. Germline V gene data show CDR1 as SEHNR and CDR2 as FQNEAQ (reference sequence). DNA of the CDR3: TGTGCCAGCAGCTTAGGAGGGACTAGCGGGAGGCGATCCGAGCAGTACTTC. Its translation is CASSLGGTSGRRSEQYF.

The chain uses TRBV14 and TRBJ2-2; no clear D. Germline values: CDR1 SGHDN, CDR2 FVKESK. Trimming pared 4 bases from V and 2 bases from J, leaving 14 bases between. This CDR3 is 16 amino acids long. This CDR3 reads CASSPLTGYNTGELFF. In DNA form, the CDR3 reads TGTGCCAGCAGCCCCCTTACCGGGTACAACACCGGGGAGCTGTTTTTT.

Worth noting for this clone: The same CDR3 is also encoded by other DNA sequences in this sample. The genes are TRBV9 and TRBJ2-1, with 7 bases that match TRBD2. Per the germline V gene, CDR1 is SGDLS and CDR2 is YYNGEE. The V segment lost 4 bases and the J segment 3 bases; nucleotides outside the gene matches: 7. CDR3 length: 15 residues. DNA for the CDR3: TGTGCCAGCAGCACAAGCGGGGCCAACTACAATGAGCAGTTCTTC. Its translation is CASSTSGANYNEQFF. Based on the CDR3 plus reference TRBV9 and TRBJ2-1, the full variable domain is DSGVTQTPKHLITATGQRVTLRCSPRSGDLSVYWYQQSLDQGLQFLIQYYNGEERAKGNILERFSAQQFPDLHSELNLSSLELGDSALYFCASSTSGANYNEQFFGPGTRLTVL.

This clone appeared a few times. V gene TRBV29-1 combines with J gene TRBJ2-1, with TRBD2 matching 13 bases. With 5 bases clipped from V and 8 bases from J, the junction kept 6 bases outside the gene matches. This CDR3 spans 14 amino acids. Per germline, CDR1 SQVTM and CDR2 ANQGSEA. This CDR3 reads CSVPRTSGSDEQFF. CDR3 nucleotides: TGCAGCGTTCCCAGGACTAGCGGGAGCGATGAGCAGTTCTTC.

The chain is built from TRBV5-1 and TRBJ2-7; 7 positions agree with TRBD1. The V gene's germline CDR1 is SGHRS and CDR2 YFSETQ. The CDR3 consists of 13 residues. V dropped 2 bases and J dropped 6; count of bases not matched to a gene: 5. CDR3 sequence reads: CASSLGQVREQYF. The CDR3, as DNA: TGCGCCAGCAGCTTAGGACAGGTCCGCGAGCAGTACTTC.

This clone was counted many times. The rearrangement uses TRBV2 and TRBJ2-3; the match to TRBD2 covers 8 bases. Germline values: CDR1 SNHLY, CDR2 FYNNEI. CDR3 length equals 15 residues. Trimming took 6 bases from V and 1 from J; bases not matched to a gene: 6. The CDR3 sequence: CASRAAGGGTDTQYF. The CDR3 nucleotides read TGTGCCAGCAGGGCCGCGGGGGGAGGCACAGATACGCAGTATTTT.

This rearrangement joins TRBV24-1 to TRBJ2-2; the match to TRBD1 covers 12 bases. The trim removed 2 bases at V and 2 bases at J, leaving 5 bases unmatched. The germline V gene has CDR1 KGHDR and CDR2 SFDVKD. The CDR3 is made up of 18 amino acids. The CDR3 DNA follows: TGTGCCACCAGTGATTCAATCGGGACAGGGGGCAACACCGGGGAGCTGTTTTTT. This encodes CATSDSIGTGGNTGELFF.

This clone was seen once. This chain connects TRBV10-2 to TRBJ2-1; 7 bases line up with TRBD2. Germline CDR1 and CDR2: WSHSY and SAAADI. With V trimmed by 0 bases and J by 1 base, 3 bases remained unmatched. The CDR3 consists of 16 residues. For the CDR3, the DNA is TGCGCCAGCAGTGAGTCGACGGGAGGATCCTACAATGAGCAGTTCTTC. Its protein product is CASSESTGGSYNEQFF.